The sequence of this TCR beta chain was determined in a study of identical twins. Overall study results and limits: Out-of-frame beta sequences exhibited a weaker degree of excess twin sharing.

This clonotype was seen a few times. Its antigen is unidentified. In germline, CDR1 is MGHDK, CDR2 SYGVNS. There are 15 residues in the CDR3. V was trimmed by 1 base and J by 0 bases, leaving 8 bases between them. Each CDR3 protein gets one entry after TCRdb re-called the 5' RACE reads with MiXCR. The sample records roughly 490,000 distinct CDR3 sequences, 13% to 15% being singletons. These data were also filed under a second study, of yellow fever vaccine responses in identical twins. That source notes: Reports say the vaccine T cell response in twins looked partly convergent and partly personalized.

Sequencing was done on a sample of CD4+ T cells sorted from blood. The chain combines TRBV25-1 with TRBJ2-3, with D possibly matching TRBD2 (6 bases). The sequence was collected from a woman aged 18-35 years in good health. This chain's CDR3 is CASSESGVSTDTQYF. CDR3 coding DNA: TGTGCCAGCAGTGAATCGGGGGTTAGCACAGATACGCAGTATTTT.